These 18 T cell receptor beta chains were all obtained from the same sample, sequenced in a study of blood T cell repertoires in COVID-19. Assay: immunoSEQ multiplex PCR; the TCRdb copy retains only in-frame clones and omits some. Among about 210,000 clones listed, 65% to 90% were seen once. The sample consisted of peripheral blood. Receptors originate from a woman aged 70-85 years with COVID-19, enrolled during active disease.

The chain carries TRBV5-6 and TRBJ2-6; 10 bases agree with TRBD1. V was pared by 2 bases and J by 1 base, with 6 bases of the junction left unmatched. Per germline, CDR1 SGHDT and CDR2 YYEEEE. The CDR3 is 18 amino acids. The CDR3: CASSFGTGDRSGANVLTF. The CDR3 DNA reads TGTGCCAGCAGCTTCGGGACAGGGGATCGTTCTGGGGCCAACGTCCTGACTTTC.

This sequence joins TRBV5-4 and TRBJ1-4, with 7 bases fitting TRBD1. The CDR3 totals 17 residues. Germline CDR1 reads SGHNT; CDR2 reads YYREEE (reference sequence). The V gene end was trimmed by 4 bases and the J gene end by 0 bases; junction bases not matched to a gene: 9. The CDR3, as DNA: TGTGCCAGCAGCAGATACAGGGGCAGAGCAACTAATGAAAAACTGTTTTTT. As protein: CASSRYRGRATNEKLFF.

The chain combines TRBV4-2 with TRBJ2-1, with D perhaps matching TRBD2 (5 bases). V was pared by 0 bases and J by 5 bases, with 14 bases between. The CDR3 consists of 16 residues. CDR1 and CDR2 from the germline V gene are LGHNA and YNFKEQ. In DNA form, the CDR3 reads TGTGCCAGCAGCCAAGAATCGGCTAGCTATGACAATGAGCAGTTCTTC. Protein product: CASSQESASYDNEQFF.

The rearrangement links TRBV7-8 to TRBJ2-7, with a possible D match to TRBD1 (5 bases). Germline CDR1 reads SGHVS; CDR2 reads FQNEAQ. V was clipped by 5 bases and J by 3 bases, with 11 bases between them. This CDR3 contains 13 residues. CDR3 nucleotides: TGTGCCAGCAGCCTAGGGGCAGGCTACGAGCAGTACTTC. Encoded protein: CASSLGAGYEQYF.

This sequence joins TRBV6-6 and TRBJ1-2; a possible D gene is TRBD1 (6 bases). This CDR3 spans 15 amino acids. The V gene's germline CDR1 is MNHNY and CDR2 SVGAGI (reference sequence). V was trimmed by 0 bases and J by 2 bases, leaving 10 bases between them. CDR3 in amino acids: CASSYSGTKNYGYTF. In DNA form, the CDR3 reads TGTGCCAGCAGTTACTCTGGGACAAAGAACTATGGCTACACCTTC.

This chain joins TRBV7-9 and TRBJ2-1, with D perhaps TRBD1 (6 bases). Deletions cut 0 bases from V and 12 bases from J, with 12 bases between. There are 13 residues in the CDR3. Germline V gene lookup returns CDR1 SEHNR and CDR2 FQNEAQ (reference sequence). CDR3 amino acids: CASSLAGQGRQFF. For the CDR3, the DNA is TGTGCCAGCAGCTTAGCGGGGCAGGGGAGGCAGTTCTTC.

This rearrangement joins TRBV7-2 to TRBJ2-2; a possible D gene is TRBD2 (6 bases). This CDR3 spans 15 amino acids. Germline CDR1 and CDR2: SGHTA and FQGNSA. V dropped 5 bases and J dropped 4 bases, with 14 bases sitting between them. Written as DNA, the CDR3 is TGTGCCAGCAGCGCGACTAGGGCAATCACCGGGGAGCTGTTTTTT. Its translation: CASSATRAITGELFF.

The chain employs TRBV6-2 or TRBV6-3 and TRBJ1-5; 8 bases are a match to TRBD1. V dropped 4 bases and J dropped 7; count of bases not matched to a gene: 3. CDR3 size: 13 residues. Germline V CDR1 and CDR2: MNHEY, SVGEGT. The CDR3 sequence is CASSSGGGQPQHF. CDR3 in DNA: TGTGCCAGCAGTTCAGGGGGCGGACAGCCCCAGCATTTT.

The chain combines TRBV5-4 with TRBJ2-2; TRBD1 matches 7 bases. The CDR3 covers 15 residues. J gave up 2 bases and V 2 bases, and 3 bases lay outside the gene matches. Germline assignment: CDR1 SGHNT and CDR2 YYREEE (reference sequence). The CDR3 sequence is CASSFNRGNTGELFF. The DNA for the CDR3 is TGTGCCAGCAGCTTTAACAGGGGTAACACCGGGGAGCTGTTTTTT.

As concerns this clone: Distinct nucleotide sequences in the sample also encode this CDR3. This chain uses TRBV6-2 or TRBV6-3 with TRBJ1-1, with D possibly being TRBD1 (6 bases). CDR3 length: 13 residues. Trimming removed 6 bases from V and 2 bases from J, with 10 bases in between. Germline V gene data show CDR1 as MNHEY and CDR2 as SVGEGT. CDR3 DNA sequence: TGTGCCAGCAGCTCACAGGGTAACACTGAAGCTTTCTTT. As protein: CASSSQGNTEAFF.

This sequence joins TRBV18 and TRBJ1-2; D might be TRBD1 (5 bases). V was trimmed by 0 bases and J by 4 bases, leaving 12 bases between them. CDR3 length: 15 residues. Germline V lookup: CDR1 KGHSH, CDR2 LQKENI. CDR3 nucleotides: TGTGCCAGCTCACCACCGCCAGGGTGGGTCTATGGCTACACCTTC. This encodes CASSPPPGWVYGYTF.

The CDR3 region has the DNA TGTGCCAGCAAATCCGGGACTCTAGTCTACGAGCAGTACTTC. This gives the protein CASKSGTLVYEQYF. The chain uses TRBV6-5 and TRBJ2-7, with D perhaps matching TRBD2 (6 bases). The CDR3 has 14 residues. The ends were cut back, 7 bases at V and 3 bases at J, with 16 bases in the middle. Germline lookup yields CDR1 MNHEY and CDR2 SVGAGI.

The V gene is TRBV6-6, the J gene TRBJ1-6, with unresolved D. Deletions cut 6 bases from V and 5 bases from J, with 11 bases between. This CDR3 is 14 amino acids long. Per the germline V gene, CDR1 is MNHNY and CDR2 is SVGAGI (reference sequence). The CDR3 here is CASREQPHNSPLHF. The CDR3 DNA reads TGTGCCAGCAGAGAACAGCCTCATAATTCACCCCTCCACTTT.

This clone was observed a few times. The chain combines TRBV11-1 with TRBJ2-2; D remains ambiguous. V lost 8 bases to trimming and J lost 3 bases, with 10 bases between them. This CDR3 is built from 13 residues. Per germline, CDR1 SGHAT and CDR2 FQDESV (reference sequence). CDR3 nucleotide sequence: TGTGCCAGCTCCCAGGCGTACACCGGGGAGCTGTTTTTT. Translation gives CASSQAYTGELFF. Supplemented by reference TRBV11-1 and TRBJ2-2, the full variable domain reads EAEVAQSPRYKITEKSQAVAFWCDPISGHATLYWYRQILGQGPELLVQFQDESVVDDSQLPKDRFSAERLKGVDSTLKIQPAELGDSAMYLCASSQAYTGELFFGEGSRLTVL.

The V gene is TRBV19, the J gene TRBJ2-5; 12 positions agree with TRBD2. V shed 7 bases, J shed 5 bases, and the junction held 11 bases outside the gene matches. The CDR3 is 16 amino acids. From germline, CDR1 is LNHDA and CDR2 SQIVND (reference sequence). CDR3 nucleotides: TGTGCCAGTAACCTGGGGCTAGCGGGGGGGCAGGAGACCCAGTACTTC. The encoded protein is CASNLGLAGGQETQYF. Based on the CDR3 plus reference TRBV19 and TRBJ2-5, the full variable domain is DGGITQSPKYLFRKEGQNVTLSCEQNLNHDAMYWYRQDPGQGLRLIYYSQIVNDFQKGDIAEGYSVSREKKESFPLTVTSAQKNPTAFYLCASNLGLAGGQETQYFGPGTRLLVL.

V gene TRBV19 combines with J gene TRBJ1-2; 9 nucleotides align to TRBD1. CDR3 size: 14 residues. The J segment lost 4 bases and the V segment lost 6 bases, leaving 6 bases of the junction unmatched. The germline gives CDR1 LNHDA, CDR2 SQIVND (reference sequence). CDR3 in DNA: TGTGCCAGTAGCACAGGGGGCTGGGGCTATGGCTACACCTTC. Its translation: CASSTGGWGYGYTF.

This sequence joins TRBV5-1 and TRBJ1-1, with D unclear. V shed 1 base and J shed 0 bases, with 7 bases lying between them. This CDR3 is 14 amino acids long. CDR1 SGHRS and CDR2 YFSETQ come from the germline V gene. CDR3 sequence: CASSLYSLNTEAFF. Here the CDR3 DNA reads TGCGCCAGCAGCTTGTACAGTCTGAACACTGAAGCTTTCTTT.

This sequence joins TRBV29-1 and TRBJ1-2; 10 bases agree with TRBD1. Losses at the gene ends were 4 bases for V and 8 bases for J; bases not matched to a gene: 16. This CDR3 has 16 amino acids. Germline CDR1 is SQVTM and CDR2 is ANQGSEA. CDR3 amino acids: CSVGLTGTGVPLGYTF. CDR3 nucleotides: TGCAGCGTTGGGTTAACCGGGACAGGGGTACCGTTGGGCTACACCTTC. The whole variable domain, remainder taken from reference TRBV29-1 and TRBJ1-2, is SAVISQKPSRDICQRGTSLTIQCQVDSQVTMMFWYRQQPGQSLTLIATANQGSEATYESGFVIDKFPISRPNLTFSTLTVSNMSPEDSSIYLCSVGLTGTGVPLGYTFGSGTRLTVV.